The next 6 T cell receptor beta chains were all read from a single sample in a study of blood T cell repertoires in COVID-19. Here immunoSEQ multiplex PCR was the method, and the copy in TCRdb shows in-frame clones only, minus some. The repertoire holds some 270,000 clones, about 90% seen once, with 1.9% in the top ten. The specimen was PBMCs or T cells enriched from blood (not recorded which). Receptors originate from a woman in her sixties or seventies who had recovered from COVID-19.

This clone has a handful of counts. The chain joins TRBV14 to TRBJ1-6; 8 bases fit TRBD1. J lost 11 bases, V lost 5 bases, and 8 bases had no gene match. CDR1 and CDR2 (germline): SGHDN, FVKESK. The CDR3 loop spans 14 amino acids. In DNA, the CDR3 is TGTGCCAGCAGCTACACCGGGGGACAGGCACCCCTCCACTTT. Translation gives CASSYTGGQAPLHF.

This chain joins TRBV28 and TRBJ2-5, with TRBD1 as a possible D gene (6 bases). From germline, CDR1 is MDHEN and CDR2 SYDVKM. The length of the CDR3 is 15 residues. Trimming pared 4 bases from V and 7 bases from J, leaving 19 bases between. The CDR3 nucleotides read TGTGCCAGCAGTTCCTCAGGCTGGGGGCTTGGGACCCAGTACTTC. Residues: CASSSSGWGLGTQYF.

The CDR3 nucleotides read TGTGCCAGCAGTTTCTTACAGGGGGTGTATGGCTACACCTTC. Translated: CASSFLQGVYGYTF. The gene calls are TRBV2 and TRBJ1-2; 8 positions agree with TRBD1. The CDR3 runs to 14 residues. Germline CDR1 reads SNHLY; CDR2 reads FYNNEI. The V segment lost 5 bases and the J segment 5 bases; nucleotides outside the gene matches: 7.

This chain links TRBV28 with TRBJ1-2; the match to TRBD1 covers 7 bases. Germline V gene sequence: CDR1 MDHEN, CDR2 SYDVKM. The CDR3 consists of 12 residues. Trimming took 4 bases from V and 4 from J; bases not matched to a gene: 0. The CDR3 protein is CASSSGGYGYTF. As DNA, the CDR3 is TGTGCCAGCAGTTCAGGGGGCTATGGCTACACCTTC.

The chain joins TRBV7-6 to TRBJ1-5, with 10 bases lining up with TRBD1. The germline CDR1 and CDR2 sequences are SGHVS and FNYEAQ. The junction had 6 bases not matched to a gene; V was cut back by 4 bases and J by 6 bases. The CDR3 has 15 residues. The CDR3 loop reads CASSSGDRGLQPQHF. DNA for the CDR3: TGTGCCAGCAGCTCAGGTGACAGGGGGCTTCAGCCCCAGCATTTT.

The chain combines TRBV24-1 with TRBJ2-1, with a tentative D call TRBD1 (5 bases). This CDR3 spans 15 amino acids. Germline values: CDR1 KGHDR, CDR2 SFDVKD. Trimming removed 5 bases at V and 3 bases at J, with 13 bases between. The CDR3 loop is CATSGLTAVYNEQFF. Written as DNA, the CDR3 is TGTGCCACCAGTGGGTTGACAGCAGTCTACAATGAGCAGTTCTTC.